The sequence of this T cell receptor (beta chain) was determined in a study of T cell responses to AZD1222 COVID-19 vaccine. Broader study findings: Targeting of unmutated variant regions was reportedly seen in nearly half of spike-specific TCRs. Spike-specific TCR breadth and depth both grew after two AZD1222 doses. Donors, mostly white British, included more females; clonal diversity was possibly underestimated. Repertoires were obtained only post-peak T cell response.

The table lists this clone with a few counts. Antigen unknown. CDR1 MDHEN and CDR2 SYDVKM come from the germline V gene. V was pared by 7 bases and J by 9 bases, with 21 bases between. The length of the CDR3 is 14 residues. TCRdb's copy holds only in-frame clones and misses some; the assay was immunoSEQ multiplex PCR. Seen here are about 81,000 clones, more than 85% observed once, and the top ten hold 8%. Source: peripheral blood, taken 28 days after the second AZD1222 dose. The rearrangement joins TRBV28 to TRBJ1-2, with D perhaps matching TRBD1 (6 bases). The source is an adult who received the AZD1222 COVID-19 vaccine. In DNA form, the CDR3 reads TGTGCCAGCAACTACAGGGCCTCCGGGTATAGCTACACCTTC. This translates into CASNYRASGYSYTF.